This T cell receptor beta chain was profiled in a study of monozygotic twins with cystic fibrosis. This CDR3 spans 14 amino acids. V trimming: 5 bases; J trimming: 8 bases; junction bases outside the gene matches: 5. Germline V CDR1 and CDR2: SGHVS, FNYEAQ. Sequenced by immunoSEQ multiplex PCR; TCRdb stores in-frame clones only, minus some. Seen here are fewer than 30,000 clones, 70% to 90% observed once, and the top ten hold around 0.88%. The chain joins TRBV7-6 to TRBJ2-1, with TRBD1 matching 11 bases. Input material: blood. The clonotype originates from a girl aged 2-10 years with cystic fibrosis. The CDR3 sequence is CASSIGQGADEQFF. The CDR3 coding sequence is TGTGCCAGCAGCATAGGACAGGGGGCAGATGAGCAGTTCTTC. Looking up the rest from reference TRBV7-6 and TRBJ2-1 gives the full variable domain: GAGVSQSPRYKVTKRGQDVALRCDPISGHVSLYWYRQALGQGPEFLTYFNYEAQQDKSGLPNDRFSAERPEGSISTLTIQRTEQRDSAMYRCASSIGQGADEQFFGPGTRLTVL.